Below, 10 T cell receptor beta chains from the same sample are listed, as sequenced in a study of identifying expanded T cells in peripheral blood (dated by TCRdb to about 2019). Receptors were amplified or captured by the immunoSEQ multiplex PCR assay. TCRdb mirrors the immuneACCESS table, restricted to in-frame sequences. Some clones are absent from its copies; in checked studies, under half trace to an unresolved V gene, and the reason for the others is unknown. The sample table contains approximately 100,000 clones; only one count was recorded for 88% of them. The biggest ten clones account for roughly 4% of the sample. The sample consisted of blood. The source is a person aged 18 to 70 in good health.

The gene calls are TRBV7-8 and TRBJ1-2; possible D gene TRBD1, 6 bases. V lost 3 bases to trimming and J lost 5 bases, with 13 bases between them. The CDR3 extends over 14 amino acids. Germline lookup yields CDR1 SGHVS and CDR2 FQNEAQ. The CDR3 DNA sequence: TGTGCCAGCAGCTTGGGGGGGGCGCCTTATGGCTACACCTTC. Its protein product is CASSLGGAPYGYTF.

This clone was counted a few times. V is TRBV15 and J is TRBJ2-1; D is perhaps TRBD2 (7 bases). The CDR3 consists of 16 residues. Germline loops: CDR1 LNHNV, CDR2 YYDKDF (reference sequence). Trimming took 5 bases from V and 0 from J, leaving 14 bases between them. In nucleotides, the CDR3 is TGTGCCACCAGCGGGGGCCAGCGGGACTCCTACAATGAGCAGTTCTTC. Its protein is CATSGGQRDSYNEQFF. The variable domain in full, completed from reference TRBV15 and TRBJ2-1, reads DAMVIQNPRYQVTQFGKPVTLSCSQTLNHNVMYWYQQKSSQAPKLLFHYYDKDFNNEADTPDNFQSRRPNTSFCFLDIRSPGLGDTAMYLCATSGGQRDSYNEQFFGPGTRLTVL.

A word on this clone: One end of the junction does not line up with germline, which may come from a read error. The genes are TRBV7-8 and TRBJ2-7, with 7 bases aligning to TRBD2. The germline gives CDR1 SGHVS, CDR2 FQNEAQ. This CDR3 spans 14 amino acids. The CDR3 protein is CASSLGGSLDEQYF. The CDR3 region has the DNA TGTGCTAGCAGCCTCGGGGGGAGTTTAGACGAGCAGTACTTC.

This clone is a singleton in its sample. V is TRBV7-2 and J is TRBJ2-7; TRBD2 is a possible D gene (6 bases). V lost 1 base and J lost 6, with 16 bases in between. Germline V gives CDR1 SGHTA, CDR2 FQGNSA. The CDR3 runs to 15 residues. The CDR3 bases are TGTGCCAGCAGCTTAGTATGGGAGGCGTTTTCCGAGCAGTACTTC. Amino acids: CASSLVWEAFSEQYF. The variable domain in full, with the rest retrieved from reference TRBV7-2 and TRBJ2-7, is GAGVSQSPSNKVTEKGKDVELRCDPISGHTALYWYRQSLGQGLEFLIYFQGNSAPDKSGLPSDRFSAERTGGSVSTLTIQRTQQEDSAVYLCASSLVWEAFSEQYFGPGTRLTVT.

As to this clone: This sample includes further DNA sequences coding for the same CDR3. The J gene is TRBJ2-5, the V gene TRBV6-1; D perhaps matches TRBD2 (6 bases). Looked up from germline, CDR1 is MNHNS and CDR2 is SASEGT. CDR3 length equals 15 residues. V was pared by 4 bases and J by 11 bases, with 23 bases between. DNA for the CDR3: TGTGCCAGCAGTGGTGAGGTTGCCCCGGCGGGGACTCAGTACTTC. Its protein is CASSGEVAPAGTQYF.

This chain connects TRBV10-3 to TRBJ1-6; no definite D call. The CDR3 length is 15 residues. Trimming left V 10 bases short and J 9 bases short, with 22 bases between. The germline V gene has CDR1 ENHRY and CDR2 SYGVKD. The CDR3 DNA sequence: TGTGCCACCAGGTCGGCGACGGAGGAGAGTTCACCCCTCCACTTT. Amino acid sequence: CATRSATEESSPLHF.

This clone was counted only a few times. The V gene is TRBV28, the J gene TRBJ2-7, with D possibly matching TRBD1 (6 bases). Germline CDR1 is MDHEN and CDR2 is SYDVKM. V dropped 6 bases and J dropped 0 bases, with 12 bases sitting between them. The CDR3 has 14 residues. The CDR3 DNA reads as TGTGCCAGCAGGCTGGGGGACATCTCCTACGAGCAGTACTTC. Encoded protein: CASRLGDISYEQYF. Variable domain in full (rest from reference TRBV28 and TRBJ2-7): DVKVTQSSRYLVKRTGEKVFLECVQDMDHENMFWYRQDPGLGLRLIYFSYDVKMKEKGDIPEGYSVSREKKERFSLILESASTNQTSMYLCASRLGDISYEQYFGPGTRLTVT.

V is TRBV28 and J is TRBJ2-5; TRBD2 agrees at 9 bases. CDR1 MDHEN and CDR2 SYDVKM come from the germline V gene. This CDR3 comprises 15 residues. J lost 5 bases, V lost 2 bases, and 6 bases had no gene match. The CDR3 coding sequence is TGTGCCAGCAGTTTAAAGCGGGAGGTAAAGGAGACCCAGTACTTC. Amino acids: CASSLKREVKETQYF.

The chain is built from TRBV1 and TRBJ1-1. TRBV1 is a pseudogene locus. The CDR3 contains 16 residues. In DNA form, the CDR3 reads TGCACCAGCAGCCAAGATCCCGGGGGGTTGAACACTGAAGCTTTCTTT. Translated: CTSSQDPGGLNTEAFF.

The chain uses TRBV6-6 and TRBJ1-3; D remains unclear. Germline V gene lookup returns CDR1 MNHNY and CDR2 SVGAGI (reference sequence). The CDR3 has 12 amino acids. Trimming removed 0 bases at V and 4 bases at J, with 1 base between. This chain's CDR3 is CASSYSGNTIYF. CDR3 DNA sequence: TGTGCCAGCAGTTACTCCGGAAACACCATATATTTT.